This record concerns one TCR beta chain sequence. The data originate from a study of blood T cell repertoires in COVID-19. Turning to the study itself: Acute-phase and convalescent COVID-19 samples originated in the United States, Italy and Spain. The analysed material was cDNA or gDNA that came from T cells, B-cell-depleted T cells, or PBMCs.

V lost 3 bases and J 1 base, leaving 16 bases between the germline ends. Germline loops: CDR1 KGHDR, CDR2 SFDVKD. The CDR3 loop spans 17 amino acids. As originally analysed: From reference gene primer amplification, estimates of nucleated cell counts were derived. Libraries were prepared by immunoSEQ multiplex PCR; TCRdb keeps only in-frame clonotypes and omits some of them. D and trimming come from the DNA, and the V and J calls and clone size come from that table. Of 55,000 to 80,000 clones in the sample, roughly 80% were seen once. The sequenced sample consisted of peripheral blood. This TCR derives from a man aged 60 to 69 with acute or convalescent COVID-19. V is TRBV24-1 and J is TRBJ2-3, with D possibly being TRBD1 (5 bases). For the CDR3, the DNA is TGTGCCACCAGTGATCCCGTCAGGGAATGGGGCACAGATACGCAGTATTTT. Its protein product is CATSDPVREWGTDTQYF.